These 2 T cell receptor beta chains were sequenced from one sample in a study of T-cell memory formation after mild COVID-19. TCRdb recomputed calls from the 5' RACE reads with MiXCR, one row per CDR3 protein. The table lists hundreds of thousands of distinct CDR3 sequences, approximately 21% of them singletons. The sequenced sample was PBMCs or a T cell subset sorted from them (not recorded which). Receptors were obtained from an adult woman who had mild COVID-19 (a few samples of this study predate the infection). Cell type and time point are not known.

V gene TRBV11-2 combines with J gene TRBJ1-2; TRBD1 aligns across 9 bases. The germline gives CDR1 SGHAT, CDR2 FQNNGV. The J segment lost 7 bases and the V segment lost 5 bases, leaving 8 bases of the junction unmatched. The CDR3 covers 14 residues. CDR3 amino acids: CASSLGQGSSGYTF. CDR3 coding DNA: TGTGCCAGCAGCCTGGGACAGGGTTCGAGTGGCTACACCTTC.

The CDR3 DNA follows: TGTGCCAGCAGTGAGGTAGGGTCGTTTCAGCCCCAGCATTTT. Amino acids: CASSEVGSFQPQHF. This rearrangement joins TRBV25-1 to TRBJ1-5; D is uncertain. This CDR3 is built from 14 residues. V gave up 3 bases and J gave up 6 bases, with 12 bases separating them. Germline V gene lookup returns CDR1 MGHDK and CDR2 SYGVNS.